This is a list of T cell receptor beta chains from one sample in a study of T-cell memory formation after mild COVID-19. One entry per CDR3 protein results from TCRdb running MiXCR on the 5' RACE reads. This table has 190,000 or so distinct CDR3 sequences, around 21% appearing once. The sequencing input was PBMCs or a T cell subset sorted from them (not recorded which). These receptors came from an adult woman who had mild COVID-19 (a few samples of this study predate the infection). Cell type and time point are not known. CDR3s include the opening cysteine and the closing phenylalanine or tryptophan. The D gene is left open where the match is weak. Clone size, where shown, is once, few, many, or a class for clones that have expanded.

j_gene | d_gene | abundance | v_gene | CDR3aa | CDR3nt
TRBJ2-7 | TRBD1 | - | TRBV30 | CAWSPGTGFSTVEQYF | TGTGCCTGGAGCCCCGGGACAGGGTTCTCGACGGTCGAGCAGTACTTC
TRBJ1-1 | TRBD1 | - | TRBV5-1 | CASSLTPTGVNTEAFF | TGCGCCAGCAGCTTGACCCCGACAGGGGTGAACACTGAAGCTTTCTTT
TRBJ2-3 | - | many | TRBV7-8 | CASSFQLETGTITDTQYF | TGTGCCAGCAGCTTTCAACTGGAGACAGGGACTATCACAGATACGCAGTATTTT
TRBJ2-1 | TRBD2 | - | TRBV20-1 | CSARPSGRARDNEQFF | TGCAGTGCTAGACCTAGCGGGAGGGCCCGGGACAATGAGCAGTTCTTC
TRBJ2-5 | - | - | TRBV4-1 | CASSQGRGALQETQYF | TGCGCCAGCAGCCAAGGGAGGGGCGCCCTCCAAGAGACCCAGTACTTC
TRBJ1-1 | - | - | TRBV3-1 | CASSPWDLKNTEAFF | TGTGCCAGCAGCCCCTGGGACCTCAAGAACACTGAAGCTTTCTTT
TRBJ2-1 | - | - | TRBV20-1 | CSAGSYNEQFF | TGCAGTGCCGGCAGCTACAATGAGCAGTTCTTC
TRBJ2-7 | TRBD1 | - | TRBV7-9 | CASSPGGRPYEQYF | TGTGCCAGCAGCCCAGGGGGCAGGCCCTACGAGCAGTACTTC
TRBJ2-2 | TRBD2 | few | TRBV9 | CASSVPTSGRVGELFF | TGTGCCAGCAGCGTACCGACTAGCGGGAGGGTCGGGGAGCTGTTTTTT
TRBJ1-1 | - | few | TRBV12-3/TRBV12-4 | CASSLNSLNTEAFF | TGTGCCAGCAGTTTAAACAGCCTCAACACTGAAGCTTTCTTT
TRBJ2-3 | - | few | TRBV20-1 | CSARRPGTELWGLGTDTQYF | TGCAGTGCTAGAAGACCCGGGACAGAACTATGGGGACTAGGCACAGATACGCAGTATTTT
TRBJ2-7 | - | few | TRBV29-1 | CSVEDLGVRYF | TGCAGCGTTGAAGATCTCGGGGTACGGTACTTC
TRBJ2-5 | - | - | TRBV5-1 | CASSPLPGQIQETQYF | TGCGCCAGCAGCCCTCTGCCGGGACAAATCCAAGAGACCCAGTACTTC
TRBJ2-5 | - | - | TRBV7-7 | CASSLGAYSQETQYF | TGTGCCAGCAGCTTAGGGGCGTACTCACAAGAGACCCAGTACTTC
TRBJ1-1 | - | many | TRBV20-1 | CSARPQPNTEAFF | TGCAGTGCTAGGCCCCAGCCGAACACTGAAGCTTTCTTT
TRBJ2-1 | - | few | TRBV29-1 | CSGDGVQGNEQFF | TGCAGCGGGGACGGAGTTCAGGGTAATGAGCAGTTCTTC
TRBJ2-2 | - | few | TRBV6-2/TRBV6-3 | CASSYSELSTGELFF | TGTGCCAGCAGTTACAGCGAGCTGTCCACCGGGGAGCTGTTTTTT
TRBJ1-2 | - | few | TRBV11-2 | CASSLVGSVMDGYTF | TGTGCCAGCAGCTTAGTGGGGTCAGTAATGGATGGCTACACCTTC
TRBJ2-3 | TRBD2 | - | TRBV4-3 | CASSQELAGITDTQYF | TGCGCCAGCAGCCAAGAACTAGCGGGGATCACAGATACGCAGTATTTT
TRBJ2-3 | TRBD2 | - | TRBV7-6 | CASSLEGTSTQYF | TGTGCCAGCAGCTTAGAGGGGACTAGCACGCAGTATTTT
TRBJ1-2 | TRBD1 | - | TRBV4-1 | CASSQETGGDGYTF | TGCGCCAGCAGCCAAGAGACAGGGGGTGATGGCTACACCTTC
TRBJ1-5 | - | few | TRBV6-5 | CASSYSVQSNQPQHF | TGTGCCAGCAGTTACTCGGTACAGAGCAATCAGCCCCAGCATTTT
TRBJ2-1 | TRBD1 | - | TRBV6-4 | CASSALSGTGSYNEQFF | TGTGCCAGCAGTGCTCTTTCCGGGACAGGATCCTACAATGAGCAGTTCTTC
TRBJ2-3 | TRBD2 | few | TRBV6-6 | CASSLPAGTPDTQYF | TGTGCCAGCAGCCTCCCAGCGGGGACCCCAGATACGCAGTATTTT
TRBJ1-2 | - | few | TRBV7-9 | CASSSTGMNYGYTF | TGTGCCAGCAGCTCGACCGGGATGAACTATGGCTACACCTTC
TRBJ2-1 | - | - | TRBV6-2/TRBV6-3 | CASSYSTKPGQWGYNEQFF | TGTGCCAGCAGTTACTCAACTAAGCCGGGCCAGTGGGGTTACAATGAGCAGTTCTTC
TRBJ2-5 | - | few | TRBV20-1 | CSATRGEETQYF | TGCAGTGCTACTCGTGGTGAAGAGACCCAGTACTTC
TRBJ2-1 | - | few | TRBV6-5 | CASSYTGNNEQFF | TGTGCCAGCAGTTACACGGGGAACAATGAGCAGTTCTTC
TRBJ2-5 | TRBD1 | - | TRBV5-6 | CASSRDREEETQYF | TGTGCCAGCAGCAGGGACAGGGAAGAAGAGACCCAGTACTTC
TRBJ1-5 | - | few | TRBV25-1 | CASSEGSWPQHF | TGTGCCAGCAGTGAGGGTAGTTGGCCCCAGCATTTT
TRBJ2-7 | - | many | TRBV9 | CASSVGTTPYEQYF | TGTGCCAGCAGCGTAGGGACTACGCCCTACGAGCAGTACTTC
TRBJ2-7 | TRBD1 | few | TRBV5-1 | CASSLTGGDEQYF | TGCGCCAGCAGCTTGACAGGGGGAGACGAGCAGTACTTC
TRBJ2-7 | TRBD1 | few | TRBV7-9 | CASSPGTGPSYEQYF | TGTGCCAGCAGCCCTGGGACAGGGCCCTCCTACGAGCAGTACTTC
TRBJ2-3 | TRBD2 | - | TRBV7-2 | CASSSLAGALRFTDTQYF | TGTGCCAGCAGCTCCCTAGCGGGGGCCCTCAGATTCACAGATACGCAGTATTTT
TRBJ2-1 | - | few | TRBV7-9 | CASSPRYGVNYNEQFF | TGTGCCAGCAGCCCTCGGTACGGAGTGAACTACAATGAGCAGTTCTTC
TRBJ2-7 | - | few | TRBV30 | CAWKLGDTYEQYF | TGTGCCTGGAAGCTTGGGGACACCTACGAGCAGTACTTC
TRBJ2-3 | TRBD2 | few | TRBV30 | CAWSLAGGTDTQYF | TGTGCCTGGAGTTTAGCGGGAGGGACAGATACGCAGTATTTT
TRBJ2-1 | TRBD2 | - | TRBV24-1 | CATSQERGGHNEQFF | TGTGCCACCAGCCAGGAGCGGGGGGGACACAATGAGCAGTTCTTC
TRBJ2-1 | - | few | TRBV7-6 | CASSRTGATYNEQFF | TGTGCCAGCAGTCGTACGGGGGCTACCTACAATGAGCAGTTCTTC
TRBJ1-2 | - | many | TRBV7-9 | CASSPPGDYGYTF | TGTGCCAGCAGCCCTCCGGGCGACTATGGCTACACCTTC
TRBJ2-1 | TRBD1 | few | TRBV7-7 | CASSLYRGKNEQFF | TGTGCCAGCAGCCTCTACAGGGGGAAGAATGAGCAGTTCTTC
TRBJ2-7 | TRBD1 | - | TRBV24-1 | CATSDPGTGTGDEQYF | TGTGCCACCAGTGATCCTGGGACAGGCACCGGGGACGAGCAGTACTTC
TRBJ2-7 | - | - | TRBV4-1 | CASSQEPGVLAYEQYF | TGCGCCAGCAGCCAAGAGCCAGGGGTTCTCGCCTACGAGCAGTACTTC
TRBJ1-1 | - | - | TRBV20-1 | CSANAQGSSTEAFF | TGCAGTGCTAACGCACAGGGCTCCTCCACTGAAGCTTTCTTT
TRBJ1-2 | - | few | TRBV7-6 | CASSSTTDPGYGYTF | TGTGCCAGCAGCTCCACGACTGATCCTGGCTATGGCTACACCTTC
TRBJ1-1 | - | - | TRBV7-8 | CASSLTGGFTTEAFF | TGTGCCAGCAGCTTAACGGGAGGGTTTACGACTGAAGCTTTCTTT
TRBJ2-5 | - | - | TRBV11-2 | CASMGLRKTQYF | TGTGCCAGCATGGGACTTCGGAAGACCCAGTACTTC
TRBJ2-7 | - | few | TRBV29-1 | CSVVRRAGSSYEQYF | TGCAGCGTCGTCCGAAGGGCAGGGAGCTCCTACGAGCAGTACTTC
TRBJ2-3 | - | - | TRBV6-2/TRBV6-3 | CASTRESPTRTDTQYF | TGTGCCAGCACCCGGGAGTCGCCAACCCGCACAGATACGCAGTATTTT
TRBJ1-6 | - | few | TRBV5-6 | CASSLVQGGSPLHF | TGTGCCAGCAGCTTGGTACAGGGTGGTTCACCCCTCCACTTT
TRBJ2-7 | - | - | TRBV7-3 | CASSLGYTASYEQYF | TGTGCCAGCAGCTTAGGGTATACTGCGAGCTACGAGCAGTACTTC
TRBJ2-7 | - | few | TRBV7-9 | CASSSVEEHYEQYF | TGTGCCAGCAGCTCAGTGGAGGAACACTACGAGCAGTACTTC
TRBJ2-7 | TRBD1 | - | TRBV15 | CATSRDRETGAYEQYF | TGTGCCACCAGCAGAGATCGGGAGACAGGGGCCTACGAGCAGTACTTC
TRBJ2-6 | TRBD1 | - | TRBV12-3/TRBV12-4 | CASSLRGQLAGANVLTF | TGTGCCAGCAGTTTAAGGGGACAGTTAGCTGGGGCCAACGTCCTGACTTTC
TRBJ1-1 | - | - | TRBV7-6 | CASSLVGYDSEAFF | TGTGCCAGCAGCTTAGTAGGGTACGATAGTGAAGCTTTCTTT
TRBJ2-5 | TRBD2 | few | TRBV20-1 | CSADRLAGGPSETQYF | TGCAGTGCTGATCGACTAGCGGGGGGGCCTTCGGAGACCCAGTACTTC
TRBJ1-1 | - | - | TRBV6-1 | CASRTGTQRHTEAFF | TGTGCCAGCAGGACCGGGACCCAAAGGCACACTGAAGCTTTCTTT
TRBJ2-1 | - | few | TRBV5-1 | CASSLRAGYDNEQFF | TGCGCCAGCAGCTTGCGGGCAGGTTACGACAATGAGCAGTTCTTC